This T cell receptor (beta chain) came from a study of blood T cell repertoires in COVID-19. Germline V gives CDR1 LGHDT, CDR2 YNNKEL (reference sequence). The CDR3 is 15 amino acids. Germline trimming cut 4 bases from V and 5 bases from J; bases unmatched to any gene: 10. Some clones are missing from TCRdb's copy, which holds only in-frame ones; the method was immunoSEQ multiplex PCR. The profile shows 250,000 to 300,000 clones, 80% to 90% of them singletons. The chain carries TRBV3-1 (or the pseudogene TRBV3-2) and TRBJ1-1, with 7 bases matching TRBD1. This TCR came from a woman aged 40 to 49 with acute or convalescent COVID-19. What was sequenced was peripheral blood. CDR3 amino acids: CASSPTDRARTEAFF. CDR3 in DNA: TGTGCCAGCAGCCCTACCGACAGGGCGAGGACTGAAGCTTTCTTT.